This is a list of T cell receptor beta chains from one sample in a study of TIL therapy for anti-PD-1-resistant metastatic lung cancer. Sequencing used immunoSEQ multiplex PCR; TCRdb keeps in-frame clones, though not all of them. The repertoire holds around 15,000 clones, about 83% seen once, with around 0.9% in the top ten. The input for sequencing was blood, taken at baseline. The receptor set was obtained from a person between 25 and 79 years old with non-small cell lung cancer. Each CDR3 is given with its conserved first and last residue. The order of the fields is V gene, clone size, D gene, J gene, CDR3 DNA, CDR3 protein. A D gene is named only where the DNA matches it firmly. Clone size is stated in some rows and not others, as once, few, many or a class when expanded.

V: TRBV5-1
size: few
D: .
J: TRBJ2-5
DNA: TGCGCCAGCGGAATTGGACGGGAGACCCAGTACTTC
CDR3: CASGIGRETQYF

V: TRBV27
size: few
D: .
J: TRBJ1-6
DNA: TGTGCCAGCAGTTTGGGGAACCGGGGGAATTCACCCCTCCACTTT
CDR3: CASSLGNRGNSPLHF

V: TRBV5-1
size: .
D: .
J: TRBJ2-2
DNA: TGCGCCAGCACCCGGAGGGCGGATTCCGGGGAGCTGTTTTTT
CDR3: CASTRRADSGELFF

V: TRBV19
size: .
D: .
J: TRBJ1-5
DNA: TGTGCCAGTAGTGTCGGCAGGGGCAATCAGCCCCAGCATTTT
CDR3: CASSVGRGNQPQHF

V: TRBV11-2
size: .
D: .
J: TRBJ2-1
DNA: TGTGCCAGCAGCTTCCAGACTAGAGGCAATGAGCAGTTCTTC
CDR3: CASSFQTRGNEQFF

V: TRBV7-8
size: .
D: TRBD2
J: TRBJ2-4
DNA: TGTGCCAGCAGCGGAGGTAGCGGGAGTTTGGACAAAAACATTCAGTACTTC
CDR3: CASSGGSGSLDKNIQYF

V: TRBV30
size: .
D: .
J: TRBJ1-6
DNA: TGTGCCTGGAGTGGGGGGTTGGCTGGTGATTCACCCCTCCACTTT
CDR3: CAWSGGLAGDSPLHF

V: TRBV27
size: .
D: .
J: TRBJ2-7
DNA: TGTGCCAGCAGGCGGGGAGGGGGCTTCTACGAGCAGTACTTC
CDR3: CASRRGGGFYEQYF

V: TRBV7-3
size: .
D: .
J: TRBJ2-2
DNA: TGTGCCAGTGGGACACCGAACACCGGGGAGCTGTTTTTT
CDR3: CASGTPNTGELFF

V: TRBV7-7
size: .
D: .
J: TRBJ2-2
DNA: TGTGCCAGCAGCCTAAATTGGGCGGTCGGGGAGCTGTTTTTT
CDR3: CASSLNWAVGELFF

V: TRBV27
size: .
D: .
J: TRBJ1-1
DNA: TGTGCCAGCAGTTTATTAAAATCCCACACTGAAGCTTTCTTT
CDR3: CASSLLKSHTEAFF

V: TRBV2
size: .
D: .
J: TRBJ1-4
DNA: TGTGCCAGCAAGATACAGGGCGCACTGTTTTTT
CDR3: CASKIQGALFF

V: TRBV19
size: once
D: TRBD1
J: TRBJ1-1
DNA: TGTGCCAGTAACGACAGGGGGCTTTTCACTGAAGCTTTCTTT
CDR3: CASNDRGLFTEAFF

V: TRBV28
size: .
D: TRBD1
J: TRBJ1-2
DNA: TGTGCCAGCAGTTTTGGGGGGACAGAGACTAACTATGGCTACACCTTC
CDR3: CASSFGGTETNYGYTF